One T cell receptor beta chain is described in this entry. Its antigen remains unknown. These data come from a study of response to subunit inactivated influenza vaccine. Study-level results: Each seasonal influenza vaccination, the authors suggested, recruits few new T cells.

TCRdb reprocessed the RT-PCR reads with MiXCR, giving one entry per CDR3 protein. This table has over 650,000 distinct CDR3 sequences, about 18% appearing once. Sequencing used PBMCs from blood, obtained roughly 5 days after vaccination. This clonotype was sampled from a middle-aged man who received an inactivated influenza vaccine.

CDR3 loop: CATSTSKASGDTGETQYF. CDR3 sequence (DNA): TGTGCCACCAGTACATCAAAGGCTAGCGGAGACACAGGGGAGACCCAGTACTTC. The J gene is TRBJ2-5, the V gene TRBV24-1, with a weak D call TRBD2 (7 bases). Germline loops: CDR1 KGHDR, CDR2 SFDVKD. This CDR3 spans 18 amino acids. V was cut by 6 bases and J by 5 bases, with 27 bases left in between.